This T cell receptor beta chain was identified during a study of cytomegalovirus exposure and HLA in healthy donors. Notes on the study in general: Some V segments, including TRBV6-2 and TRBV6-3, were excluded as indistinguishable. Confirmation in vitro established that three CMV-associated chains were specific for CMV antigens. For most subjects, TCR beta sequences were reported to predict HLA-A and HLA-B alleles with accuracy. The Asian-associated ancestry cluster reportedly had fewer N-insertions than the approximately 670-donor mean in a later analysis.

This CDR3 has 18 amino acids. CDR1 is SGHNT and CDR2 is YYREEE in the germline V gene (reference sequence). The V gene end was trimmed by 3 bases and the J gene end by 3 bases; junction bases not matched to a gene: 6. The study ran its PCR with 60 Vbeta and 13 Jbeta primers. The data were produced by immunoSEQ multiplex PCR, yet TCRdb's version contains in-frame clones alone and is incomplete. The sample shows 200,000 to 250,000 clones, and about 1% sits with its ten largest clones. As concerns this clone: Its antigen is not known.

Input material: PBMCs. The source is a woman in her 30s in good health and CMV-seropositive. The rearrangement links TRBV5-4 to TRBJ2-2; 15 bases are shared with TRBD2. The CDR3 spells CASSSGLAGGPDTGELFF. CDR3 DNA sequence: TGTGCCAGCAGCTCCGGACTAGCGGGAGGGCCGGACACCGGGGAGCTGTTTTTT.